The 30 T cell receptor beta chains below all came from one sample that was sequenced in a study of OX40 agonist ivuxolimab in advanced cancers. Assay used: immunoSEQ multiplex PCR; TCRdb lists only in-frame clones, some missing. This table holds tens of thousands of clones, 91% found once. The sequencing used CD4+ or CD8+ T cells sorted from blood, collected in a trial of the OX40 agonist ivuxolimab. These TCRs come from an adult with an advanced solid tumor such as melanoma, head and neck, liver or kidney cancer.

V gene TRBV15 combines with J gene TRBJ2-2, with D perhaps TRBD1 (7 bases). Germline CDR1 and CDR2: LNHNV and YYDKDF (reference sequence). With 1 base removed from V and 4 bases from J, the gap between germline ends came to 16 bases. There are 17 residues in the CDR3. The CDR3 DNA reads TGTGCCACCAGCAGAGGGGGGGAGACAGGGATCACCGGGGAGCTGTTTTTT. Translating gives CATSRGGETGITGELFF.

The rearrangement joins TRBV30 to TRBJ1-4; D not certain. This CDR3 is 14 amino acids long. Germline V gene data show CDR1 as GTSNPN and CDR2 as SVGIG (reference sequence). Trimming pared 3 bases from V and 11 bases from J, leaving 19 bases between. CDR3 loop: CAWSRRSQGRKLFF. DNA for the CDR3: TGTGCCTGGAGCCGACGGAGCCAAGGGCGGAAACTGTTTTTT.

This rearrangement joins TRBV11-2 to TRBJ2-3; possibly TRBD1 for D (5 bases). CDR1 SGHAT and CDR2 FQNNGV come from the germline V gene. The V end lost 5 bases, the J end lost 1 base, and 13 bases lay between the germline ends. CDR3 length: 15 amino acids. CDR3 protein: CASSPPGMGTDTQYF. The CDR3, as DNA: TGTGCCAGCAGCCCCCCAGGGATGGGCACAGATACGCAGTATTTT.

This chain connects TRBV4-3 to TRBJ2-3; 9 bases align to TRBD1. J gave up 0 bases and V 4 bases, and 5 bases lay outside the gene matches. The CDR3 has 16 amino acids. Germline loops: CDR1 LGHNA, CDR2 YSLEER. CDR3 protein: CASSLMGQGSTDTQYF. The CDR3 DNA reads as TGCGCCAGCAGCCTAATGGGACAGGGAAGCACAGATACGCAGTATTTT.

This rearrangement joins TRBV28 to TRBJ2-1; the match to TRBD2 covers 7 bases. With V trimmed by 4 bases and J by 0 bases, 15 bases remained unmatched. CDR3 size: 19 residues. Germline CDR1 is MDHEN and CDR2 is SYDVKM. The CDR3 reads CASSSPGGSGLSSYNEQFF. The CDR3 coding sequence is TGTGCCAGCAGTTCCCCTGGGGGTAGCGGGTTAAGCTCCTACAATGAGCAGTTCTTC.

J is TRBJ2-7 and V is TRBV30; TRBD2 matches at 9 bases. Germline CDR1 and CDR2: GTSNPN and SVGIG (reference sequence). The junction had 4 bases not matched to a gene; V was cut back by 5 bases and J by 2 bases. The CDR3 extends over 13 amino acids. CDR3 residues: CAWGGGGTYEQYF. As DNA, the CDR3 is TGTGCCTGGGGCGGGGGGGGGACCTACGAGCAGTACTTC.

The chain employs TRBV9 and TRBJ2-7, with 10 bases that match TRBD1. This CDR3 has 16 amino acids. Losses at the gene ends were 4 bases for V and 1 base for J; bases not matched to a gene: 8. Germline assignment: CDR1 SGDLS and CDR2 YYNGEE. The CDR3 DNA reads as TGTGCCAGCAGCCCAGATCGACAGGGGGCTTCCTACGAGCAGTACTTC. Translation: CASSPDRQGASYEQYF. The whole variable domain, remainder taken from reference TRBV9 and TRBJ2-7, is DSGVTQTPKHLITATGQRVTLRCSPRSGDLSVYWYQQSLDQGLQFLIQYYNGEERAKGNILERFSAQQFPDLHSELNLSSLELGDSALYFCASSPDRQGASYEQYFGPGTRLTVT.

The chain recombines TRBV6-6 with TRBJ2-7; D is unresolved. The CDR3 is 13 amino acids. The germline V gene encodes CDR1 MNHNY and CDR2 SVGAGI (reference sequence). V was clipped by 1 base and J by 3 bases, with 7 bases between them. The CDR3 sequence is CASSYLRFYEQYF. CDR3 nucleotide sequence: TGTGCCAGCAGTTACTTAAGATTCTACGAGCAGTACTTC.

The genes are TRBV19 and TRBJ1-3, with no clear D. The CDR3 runs 13 residues. The germline V gene encodes CDR1 LNHDA and CDR2 SQIVND (reference sequence). Trimming left V 5 bases short and J 4 bases short, with 9 bases between. The CDR3 loop reads CASSVAEGNTIYF. The DNA of the CDR3 is TGTGCCAGTAGTGTCGCGGAGGGAAACACCATATATTTT.

CDR3 DNA sequence: TGCGCCAGCAGCCTCACAGGGGGCGAGACCCAGTACTTC. It yields the protein CASSLTGGETQYF. The rearrangement links TRBV4-1 to TRBJ2-5; 9 bases fit TRBD1. Germline CDR1 reads MGHRA; CDR2 reads YSYEKL. CDR3 size: 13 residues. The V and J ends lost 4 bases and 5 bases, in that order; junction bases with no gene match: 2.

The chain uses TRBV11-2 and TRBJ1-1, with D unresolved. Germline loops: CDR1 SGHAT, CDR2 FQNNGV. Trimming stripped 1 base from V and 5 bases from J, with 11 bases between. The CDR3 spans 14 residues. The CDR3 sequence: CASSLVVEETEAFF. CDR3 bases: TGTGCCAGCAGCTTAGTGGTAGAAGAGACTGAAGCTTTCTTT.

This clone appeared a single time. The V call is TRBV5-4, the J call TRBJ2-1; 15 bases are a match to TRBD2. The CDR3 totals 16 residues. The V segment lost 4 bases and the J segment 5 bases; nucleotides outside the gene matches: 4. Germline V gene sequence: CDR1 SGHNT, CDR2 YYREEE (reference sequence). CDR3 amino acids: CASSRGLAGGHNEQFF. DNA for the CDR3: TGTGCCAGCAGCCGGGGACTAGCGGGAGGCCACAATGAGCAGTTCTTC.

Written as DNA, the CDR3 is TGTGCCATCAGTGAGTCGTTGGGGCTAGCGGGAACAGAGACCCAGTACTTC. This encodes CAISESLGLAGTETQYF. The chain is built from TRBV10-3 and TRBJ2-5; 9 bases line up with TRBD2. The germline gives CDR1 ENHRY, CDR2 SYGVKD. V shed 0 bases and J 4 bases; nucleotides not matched to a gene: 9. The CDR3 has 17 amino acids.

This chain joins TRBV29-1 and TRBJ2-3; possibly TRBD1 for D (5 bases). Looked up from germline, CDR1 is SQVTM and CDR2 is ANQGSEA. The CDR3 consists of 14 residues. Between the trimmed V and J ends, which lost 3 bases and 3 bases, there was a span of 13 bases. The CDR3 loop is CSVEYPGSTDTQYF. DNA of the CDR3: TGCAGCGTTGAGTATCCAGGGTCAACAGATACGCAGTATTTT.

This CDR3 reads CASSQEKVQGVDEQFF. Written as DNA, the CDR3 is TGTGCCAGCAGCCAAGAGAAGGTACAGGGTGTCGATGAGCAGTTCTTC. The V gene is TRBV4-2, the J gene TRBJ2-1, with D possibly TRBD1 on 6 matching bases. The V and J ends lost 0 bases and 8 bases respectively, with 17 bases between them. This CDR3 spans 16 amino acids. CDR1 LGHNA and CDR2 YNFKEQ come from the germline V gene.

The J gene is TRBJ2-7, the V gene TRBV18; tentative D call: TRBD1 (5 bases). This CDR3 is built from 15 residues. CDR1 is KGHSH, CDR2 LQKENI, per germline. V lost 1 base, J lost 5 bases, and 15 bases lay in between. The CDR3 here is CASSPLGQGTNEQYF. For the CDR3, the DNA is TGTGCCAGCTCACCACTCGGGCAGGGTACGAACGAGCAGTACTTC.

The V call is TRBV30, the J call TRBJ2-1; 11 bases map to TRBD2. The ends lost 0 bases at V and 10 bases at J; junction bases unmatched: 8. Looked up from germline, CDR1 is GTSNPN and CDR2 is SVGIG (reference sequence). The CDR3 is 15 residues long. The CDR3 region has the DNA TGTGCCTGGAGTGTGGGGACTAGCGGAGGGGGAGAGCAGTTCTTC. It encodes CAWSVGTSGGGEQFF.

This chain joins TRBV7-9 and TRBJ2-6, with D unclear. The CDR3 spans 14 residues. Between the trimmed V and J ends, which lost 5 bases and 0 bases, there was a span of 5 bases. Germline CDR1 reads SEHNR; CDR2 reads FQNEAQ (reference sequence). This CDR3 is CASSPPSGANVLTF. CDR3 sequence (DNA): TGTGCCAGCAGCCCCCCCTCTGGGGCCAACGTCCTGACTTTC.

The V gene is TRBV28, the J gene TRBJ1-5; D gene unclear. The CDR3 runs 14 residues. The germline V gene encodes CDR1 MDHEN and CDR2 SYDVKM. V was clipped by 10 bases and J by 5 bases, with 18 bases between them. The CDR3 coding sequence is TGTGCCACCACGGGTAGCAGCAGTCATCAGCCCCAGCATTTT. It translates to CATTGSSSHQPQHF.

The chain carries TRBV6-1 and TRBJ1-5, with D unresolved. From germline, CDR1 is MNHNS and CDR2 SASEGT. The ends were cut back, 6 bases at V and 4 bases at J, with 10 bases in the middle. This CDR3 contains 13 residues. The CDR3 reads CASRLSTNQPQHF. Here the CDR3 DNA reads TGTGCCAGCAGATTAAGCACTAATCAGCCCCAGCATTTT.

The chain uses TRBV7-9 and TRBJ1-1, with 10 nucleotides matching TRBD1. CDR3 length equals 18 residues. Germline V gives CDR1 SEHNR, CDR2 FQNEAQ (reference sequence). The ends lost 5 bases at V and 4 bases at J; junction bases unmatched: 16. CDR3 sequence (DNA): TGTGCCAGCAGCCTACCCCGGGACAGGGGCAATCAATTCACTGAAGCTTTCTTT. It codes for CASSLPRDRGNQFTEAFF.

This sequence joins TRBV7-2 and TRBJ1-2; D is uncertain. Trimming removed 5 bases from V and 6 bases from J, with 16 bases in between. The CDR3 is 14 residues long. Looked up from germline, CDR1 is SGHTA and CDR2 is FQGNSA. The CDR3 protein is CASSPWARENGYTF. As DNA, the CDR3 is TGTGCCAGCAGCCCATGGGCCCGTGAGAATGGCTACACCTTC.

The rearrangement joins TRBV19 to TRBJ1-1; D remains ambiguous. CDR3 length: 13 residues. Deletions cut 7 bases from V and 4 bases from J, with 13 bases between. Germline values: CDR1 LNHDA, CDR2 SQIVND (reference sequence). The CDR3 spells CASTEGTVTEAFF. The CDR3 bases are TGTGCCAGTACAGAGGGAACGGTCACTGAAGCTTTCTTT.

The V gene is TRBV7-3, the J gene TRBJ2-1, with TRBD2 matching over 14 bases. The germline V gene has CDR1 SGHTA and CDR2 FQGTGA. Trimming cost V 5 bases and J 8 bases; bases outside gene matches: 14. The CDR3 has 18 amino acids. CDR3 sequence (DNA): TGTGCCAGCAGCAAAAGTACAGGACTAGCGGGGGGTGGTTATGAGCAGTTCTTC. This translates into CASSKSTGLAGGGYEQFF.

The chain employs TRBV7-2 and TRBJ1-1, with D possibly TRBD1 on 5 matching bases. Germline loops: CDR1 SGHTA, CDR2 FQGNSA. The CDR3 is made up of 17 amino acids. V lost 0 bases and J lost 0, with 14 bases in between. The CDR3 nucleotides read TGTGCCAGCAGCTTAGCGGCCCCCCTGACAGTGAACACTGAAGCTTTCTTT. Amino acids: CASSLAAPLTVNTEAFF.

The chain has TRBV5-5 and TRBJ2-2, with 8 nucleotides matching TRBD1. Germline V lookup: CDR1 SGHKS, CDR2 YYEKEE (reference sequence). CDR3 length: 16 residues. Unmatched junction bases numbered 8, after V lost 6 bases and J lost 1 base. The CDR3 DNA reads TGTGCCAGCAAGTTTGGGGGACAGGAGAACACCGGGGAGCTGTTTTTT. Translating gives CASKFGGQENTGELFF.

The chain carries TRBV18 and TRBJ1-5; no reliable D call. Between the trimmed V and J ends, which lost 4 bases and 3 bases, there was a span of 13 bases. This CDR3 has 15 residues. Per germline, CDR1 KGHSH and CDR2 LQKENI. The CDR3 reads CASSLWAVSNQPQHF. CDR3 DNA: TGTGCCAGCTCACTATGGGCAGTCTCCAATCAGCCCCAGCATTTT.

The genes are TRBV6-5 and TRBJ2-7; 9 nucleotides match TRBD1. J was trimmed by 5 bases and V by 6 bases; bases with no gene match: 5. There are 13 residues in the CDR3. The germline CDR1 and CDR2 sequences are MNHEY and SVGAGI. In nucleotides, the CDR3 is TGTGCCAGCAGCCGGGGACAGGGAGACGAGCAGTACTTC. This translates into CASSRGQGDEQYF.

This clone appeared a single time. The V call is TRBV5-4, the J call TRBJ1-3, with 9 bases aligning to TRBD1. CDR3 size: 17 residues. CDR1 and CDR2 (germline): SGHNT, YYREEE (reference sequence). After removal of 6 bases from V and 2 bases from J, the junction contained 12 bases not matched to a gene. The CDR3 bases are TGTGCCAGCACCAATGGGGGACAGGGAACAGCTGGAAACACCATATATTTT. Translation gives CASTNGGQGTAGNTIYF.

This clone was counted once. The V and J genes are TRBV4-2 and TRBJ1-3; TRBD1 is a possible D gene (5 bases). Per the germline V gene, CDR1 is LGHNA and CDR2 is YNFKEQ. V was cut by 0 bases and J by 0 bases, with 15 bases left in between. The CDR3 runs 18 residues. As DNA, the CDR3 is TGTGCCAGCAGCCAAGATTTAGTAGGAGGACACTCTGGAAACACCATATATTTT. As protein: CASSQDLVGGHSGNTIYF.